This TCR beta chain was documented in a study of liver allograft versus peripheral blood T cells. As for the study in general: Comparisons were made between T cell receptor repertoires found in transplanted livers and those circulating in recipients' peripheral blood.

Each CDR3 protein is one row after TCRdb ran MiXCR on the reads. Here the sample spans about 3,000 distinct CDR3 sequences, about a sixth being singletons. The CDR3 contains 15 residues. Germline assignment: CDR1 ENHRY and CDR2 SYGVKD. With V trimmed by 3 bases and J by 3 bases, 6 bases remained unmatched. The study's findings and limits: T cell receptor repertoires inside liver allografts reportedly differed from those in peripheral blood.

This clonotype rates as medium-sized. What it binds is unknown. This receptor was identified in a human patient who had a liver transplant. The graft donor may have given rise to some T cells. The genes are TRBV10-3 and TRBJ2-3; the match to TRBD1 covers 7 bases. The chain's CDR3 is CAISDPGQTTDTQYF. CDR3 DNA sequence: TGTGCCATCAGTGACCCGGGACAGACGACAGATACGCAGTATTTT.